This T cell receptor beta chain appears in the sequencing data of a study of shared clonotypes between healthy human individuals. The V and J ends lost 4 bases and 7 bases, in that order; junction bases with no gene match: 8. Germline CDR1 MNHEY, CDR2 SVGAGI. The CDR3 loop spans 15 amino acids. Profiled with immunoSEQ multiplex PCR; TCRdb holds only in-frame clones, not every one. In the table there are a few hundred thousand clones, about 96% of which are singletons. The sample comprised naive CD4+ T cells sorted from blood. Subset here: CD45RA+ positively selected. This chain uses TRBV6-5 with TRBJ1-3, with TRBD1 matching over 9 bases. This TCR came from a woman aged 25-40 years in good health. CDR3 amino acids: CASSFRTGAMNTIYF. CDR3 nucleotides: TGTGCCAGCAGTTTCAGGACAGGGGCTATGAACACCATATATTTT.